This is a list of T cell receptor beta chains from one sample in a study of T cells after yellow fever vaccination. Each CDR3 protein is one row after TCRdb ran MiXCR on the 5' RACE reads. This sample has 250,000 to 300,000 distinct CDR3 sequences; 5.2% occur once, and the top ten carry roughly 3%. The sequences come from CD4+ T cells sorted from PBMCs, collected on the day of the yellow fever booster vaccination. All receptors come from a man in his late teens or twenties who received the YFV17D yellow fever vaccine. The CDR3 runs from the conserved cysteine through the conserved F or W. The D gene is left open where the match is weak. Clone sizes are given selectively: once, few, many, or a class where the clone is expanded.

abundance: many; j_gene: TRBJ1-1; d_gene: TRBD1; v_gene: TRBV5-1; CDR3aa: CASSLQGGVNTEAFF; CDR3nt: TGCGCCAGCAGCCTACAGGGGGGCGTGAACACTGAAGCTTTCTTT
abundance: few; j_gene: TRBJ2-1; d_gene: TRBD2; v_gene: TRBV12-3/TRBV12-4; CDR3aa: CASSRSGGLNYNEQFF; CDR3nt: TGTGCCAGCAGTCGGAGCGGGGGGCTAAACTACAATGAGCAGTTCTTC
abundance: many; j_gene: TRBJ2-3; d_gene: NA; v_gene: TRBV10-3; CDR3aa: CAIRGGSTDTQYF; CDR3nt: TGTGCCATCAGAGGAGGAAGCACAGATACGCAGTATTTT
abundance: NA; j_gene: TRBJ1-4; d_gene: NA; v_gene: TRBV12-3/TRBV12-4; CDR3aa: CASSSFPVGKLFF; CDR3nt: TGTGCCAGCAGTTCATTCCCAGTCGGGAAACTGTTTTTT
abundance: NA; j_gene: TRBJ2-5; d_gene: NA; v_gene: TRBV5-1; CDR3aa: CASSPRGGYQETQYF; CDR3nt: TGCGCCAGCAGCCCCCGGGGCGGGTACCAAGAGACCCAGTACTTC
abundance: NA; j_gene: TRBJ1-2; d_gene: TRBD1; v_gene: TRBV5-1; CDR3aa: CASSSAGTGKVSYTF; CDR3nt: TGCGCCAGCAGCTCTGCAGGGACAGGGAAGGTGAGCTACACCTTC
abundance: NA; j_gene: TRBJ2-2; d_gene: NA; v_gene: TRBV12-3/TRBV12-4; CDR3aa: CASSRDRVDTGELFF; CDR3nt: TGTGCCAGCAGTCGGGATAGGGTGGACACCGGGGAGCTGTTTTTT
abundance: NA; j_gene: TRBJ1-2; d_gene: NA; v_gene: TRBV5-1; CDR3aa: CASSLGGGGAEGYTF; CDR3nt: TGCGCCAGCAGCCTCGGTGGGGGGGGCGCGGAAGGCTACACCTTC
abundance: NA; j_gene: TRBJ1-6; d_gene: TRBD1; v_gene: TRBV20-1; CDR3aa: CSARQGTSPLHF; CDR3nt: TGCAGTGCCCGACAGGGGACATCACCCCTCCACTTT
abundance: few; j_gene: TRBJ1-2; d_gene: TRBD1; v_gene: TRBV4-3; CDR3aa: CASSQDPAGGRNGYTF; CDR3nt: TGCGCCAGCAGCCAAGATCCGGCAGGGGGCAGGAATGGCTACACCTTC
abundance: NA; j_gene: TRBJ2-5; d_gene: TRBD2; v_gene: TRBV5-4; CDR3aa: CASSLDGGTSRIQYF; CDR3nt: TGTGCCAGCAGCTTGGATGGGGGGACTAGCCGGATCCAGTACTTC
abundance: many; j_gene: TRBJ2-3; d_gene: NA; v_gene: TRBV5-4; CDR3aa: CASSARDTQYF; CDR3nt: TGTGCCAGCAGCGCGCGAGATACGCAGTATTTT
abundance: few; j_gene: TRBJ2-1; d_gene: NA; v_gene: TRBV28; CDR3aa: CASSRIGDKDNEQFF; CDR3nt: TGTGCCAGCAGCCGAATAGGGGACAAAGACAATGAGCAGTTCTTC
abundance: few; j_gene: TRBJ1-2; d_gene: NA; v_gene: TRBV19; CDR3aa: CASSAWQGDGYTF; CDR3nt: TGTGCCAGTAGTGCTTGGCAGGGAGATGGCTACACCTTC
abundance: few; j_gene: TRBJ1-1; d_gene: NA; v_gene: TRBV4-1; CDR3aa: CASSQDSGTLNTEAFF; CDR3nt: TGCGCCAGCAGCCAAGATTCGGGAACCTTAAACACTGAAGCTTTCTTT
abundance: many; j_gene: TRBJ2-5; d_gene: TRBD2; v_gene: TRBV7-3; CDR3aa: CASSPGTTGGETQYF; CDR3nt: TGTGCCAGCAGCCCCGGGACTACCGGGGGGGAGACCCAGTACTTC
abundance: few; j_gene: TRBJ1-2; d_gene: NA; v_gene: TRBV3-1; CDR3aa: CASSQNSGNGYTF; CDR3nt: TGTGCCAGCAGCCAAAACAGCGGGAATGGCTACACCTTC
abundance: few; j_gene: TRBJ2-7; d_gene: NA; v_gene: TRBV7-9; CDR3aa: CASSRPLVTYEQYF; CDR3nt: TGTGCCAGCAGCCGACCCCTAGTCACCTACGAGCAGTACTTC
abundance: NA; j_gene: TRBJ2-1; d_gene: TRBD2; v_gene: TRBV5-1; CDR3aa: CASSLLASGGANEQFF; CDR3nt: TGCGCCAGCAGCTTATTGGCGAGCGGGGGGGCGAATGAGCAGTTCTTC
abundance: few; j_gene: TRBJ2-2; d_gene: NA; v_gene: TRBV5-5; CDR3aa: CASSWPGVGTGELFF; CDR3nt: TGTGCCAGCAGCTGGCCCGGGGTTGGGACCGGGGAGCTGTTTTTT
abundance: few; j_gene: TRBJ2-1; d_gene: NA; v_gene: TRBV12-3/TRBV12-4; CDR3aa: CASSLGTLNSGF; CDR3nt: TGTGCCAGCAGTCTAGGGACCCTAAATTCGGGCTTC
abundance: few; j_gene: TRBJ2-3; d_gene: NA; v_gene: TRBV10-3; CDR3aa: CAISESSPTTDTQYF; CDR3nt: TGTGCCATCAGTGAGTCGAGTCCAACCACAGATACGCAGTATTTT
abundance: few; j_gene: TRBJ2-2; d_gene: TRBD1; v_gene: TRBV18; CDR3aa: CASSPRGQGDTGELFF; CDR3nt: TGTGCCAGCTCACCACGCGGACAGGGGGACACCGGGGAGCTGTTTTTT
abundance: few; j_gene: TRBJ2-7; d_gene: NA; v_gene: TRBV20-1; CDR3aa: CSAPLGVFSSYEQYF; CDR3nt: TGCAGTGCTCCCTTGGGGGTTTTTAGCTCCTACGAGCAGTACTTC
abundance: many; j_gene: TRBJ1-5; d_gene: NA; v_gene: TRBV5-1; CDR3aa: CASSRGFGNQPQHF; CDR3nt: TGCGCCAGCAGTCGCGGGTTTGGCAATCAGCCCCAGCATTTT
abundance: few; j_gene: TRBJ2-2; d_gene: TRBD2; v_gene: TRBV7-2; CDR3aa: CASSAWEGRGTGELFF; CDR3nt: TGTGCCAGCAGCGCGTGGGAGGGACGAGGAACCGGGGAGCTGTTTTTT
abundance: NA; j_gene: TRBJ2-2; d_gene: NA; v_gene: TRBV12-5; CDR3aa: CASGWAGNTGELFF; CDR3nt: TGTGCTAGTGGTTGGGCAGGGAACACCGGGGAGCTGTTTTTT
abundance: few; j_gene: TRBJ2-1; d_gene: NA; v_gene: TRBV27; CDR3aa: CASSTYPDYNEQFF; CDR3nt: TGTGCCAGCAGTACTTACCCGGACTACAATGAGCAGTTCTTC
abundance: many; j_gene: TRBJ2-2; d_gene: NA; v_gene: TRBV3-1; CDR3aa: CASSQSAINTGELFF; CDR3nt: TGTGCCAGCTCCCAGAGCGCCATAAACACCGGGGAGCTGTTTTTT
abundance: NA; j_gene: TRBJ2-5; d_gene: NA; v_gene: TRBV20-1; CDR3aa: CSADARQETQYF; CDR3nt: TGCAGTGCTGACGCCCGCCAAGAGACCCAGTACTTC
abundance: few; j_gene: TRBJ1-4; d_gene: NA; v_gene: TRBV27; CDR3aa: CASSRRSTNEKLFF; CDR3nt: TGTGCCAGCAGCCGGAGATCAACTAATGAAAAACTGTTTTTT
abundance: many; j_gene: TRBJ2-5; d_gene: NA; v_gene: TRBV27; CDR3aa: CASSPSSRGRETQYF; CDR3nt: TGTGCCAGCAGTCCCAGCTCCAGGGGTAGGGAGACCCAGTACTTC
abundance: many; j_gene: TRBJ2-2; d_gene: NA; v_gene: TRBV29-1; CDR3aa: CSVVERRSTGELFF; CDR3nt: TGCAGCGTTGTGGAGCGCCGGAGCACCGGGGAGCTGTTTTTT
abundance: few; j_gene: TRBJ2-6; d_gene: NA; v_gene: TRBV4-3; CDR3aa: CASSQGASSGANVLTF; CDR3nt: TGCGCCAGCAGCCAAGGAGCGAGCTCTGGGGCCAACGTCCTGACTTTC
abundance: NA; j_gene: TRBJ2-2; d_gene: NA; v_gene: TRBV19; CDR3aa: CASIKQGGGPSTGELFF; CDR3nt: TGTGCCAGTATTAAACAGGGAGGCGGCCCATCGACCGGGGAGCTGTTTTTT
abundance: many; j_gene: TRBJ2-3; d_gene: TRBD2; v_gene: TRBV12-3/TRBV12-4; CDR3aa: CASRIAGGGTDTQYF; CDR3nt: TGTGCCAGCAGGATAGCGGGGGGCGGCACAGATACGCAGTATTTT
abundance: NA; j_gene: TRBJ1-6; d_gene: TRBD1; v_gene: TRBV7-6; CDR3aa: CASSQTGANSPLHF; CDR3nt: TGTGCCAGCAGCCAGACAGGGGCCAATTCACCCCTCCACTTT
abundance: many; j_gene: TRBJ1-5; d_gene: NA; v_gene: TRBV6-2/TRBV6-3; CDR3aa: CASSYLPPPGDQPQHF; CDR3nt: TGTGCCAGCAGTTACCTGCCCCCGCCAGGGGATCAGCCCCAGCATTTT
abundance: few; j_gene: TRBJ1-3; d_gene: NA; v_gene: TRBV27; CDR3aa: CASSPPGGLDTIYF; CDR3nt: TGTGCCAGCAGTCCTCCGGGGGGCCTGGACACCATATATTTT
abundance: few; j_gene: TRBJ2-3; d_gene: TRBD2; v_gene: TRBV10-2; CDR3aa: CASSGLRGSTDTQYF; CDR3nt: TGCGCCAGCAGTGGGCTGCGGGGGAGCACAGATACGCAGTATTTT
abundance: NA; j_gene: TRBJ1-5; d_gene: TRBD1; v_gene: TRBV6-1; CDR3aa: CASSWGQGWGQPQHF; CDR3nt: TGTGCCAGCAGTTGGGGACAGGGATGGGGTCAGCCCCAGCATTTT
abundance: many; j_gene: TRBJ1-5; d_gene: NA; v_gene: TRBV6-1; CDR3aa: CASSGQTWNQPQHF; CDR3nt: TGTGCCAGCAGTGGTCAAACGTGGAATCAGCCCCAGCATTTT
abundance: many; j_gene: TRBJ2-1; d_gene: TRBD1; v_gene: TRBV2; CDR3aa: CASRTGGSGQGAYNEQFF; CDR3nt: TGTGCCAGCAGAACAGGGGGGTCGGGACAGGGAGCCTACAATGAGCAGTTCTTC
abundance: many; j_gene: TRBJ1-1; d_gene: NA; v_gene: TRBV20-1; CDR3aa: CSARVTGRGTEAFF; CDR3nt: TGCAGTGCTCGAGTGACAGGCCGGGGCACTGAAGCTTTCTTT
abundance: NA; j_gene: TRBJ2-3; d_gene: TRBD1; v_gene: TRBV10-3; CDR3aa: CAISVGGGQVDTQYF; CDR3nt: TGTGCCATCAGTGTAGGGGGCGGCCAGGTAGATACGCAGTATTTT
abundance: NA; j_gene: TRBJ2-6; d_gene: TRBD1; v_gene: TRBV15; CDR3aa: CATSRVVKQGENVLTF; CDR3nt: TGTGCCACCAGCAGAGTAGTAAAACAGGGGGAAAACGTCCTGACTTTC
abundance: few; j_gene: TRBJ1-5; d_gene: TRBD1; v_gene: TRBV30; CDR3aa: CAWSLQGYANQPQHF; CDR3nt: TGTGCCTGGAGTCTACAGGGGTATGCGAATCAGCCCCAGCATTTT
abundance: NA; j_gene: TRBJ1-2; d_gene: NA; v_gene: TRBV5-1; CDR3aa: CASSPPAAYF; CDR3nt: TGCGCCAGCAGCCCGCCGGCAGCCTACTTC
abundance: NA; j_gene: TRBJ2-1; d_gene: TRBD2; v_gene: TRBV20-1; CDR3aa: CMGGGSYNEQFF; CDR3nt: TGCATGGGCGGGGGTTCTTACAATGAGCAGTTCTTC
abundance: NA; j_gene: TRBJ2-5; d_gene: NA; v_gene: TRBV9; CDR3aa: CASSLTGIVQETQYF; CDR3nt: TGTGCCAGCAGTCTGACGGGGATAGTCCAAGAGACCCAGTACTTC
abundance: NA; j_gene: TRBJ2-5; d_gene: NA; v_gene: TRBV12-3/TRBV12-4; CDR3aa: CASIGQGKETQYF; CDR3nt: TGTGCCAGCATCGGCCAGGGTAAAGAGACCCAGTACTTC
abundance: many; j_gene: TRBJ2-2; d_gene: NA; v_gene: TRBV20-1; CDR3aa: CSAAERNGELFF; CDR3nt: TGCAGTGCCGCTGAACGGAACGGGGAGCTGTTTTTT
abundance: few; j_gene: TRBJ1-5; d_gene: TRBD1; v_gene: TRBV7-2; CDR3aa: CASSLQGAGNQPQHF; CDR3nt: TGTGCCAGCAGCTTGCAGGGGGCCGGCAATCAGCCCCAGCATTTT
abundance: many; j_gene: TRBJ2-1; d_gene: TRBD2; v_gene: TRBV10-3; CDR3aa: CAITETSGGAAYEQFF; CDR3nt: TGTGCCATCACCGAGACTAGCGGGGGGGCCGCGTATGAGCAGTTCTTC